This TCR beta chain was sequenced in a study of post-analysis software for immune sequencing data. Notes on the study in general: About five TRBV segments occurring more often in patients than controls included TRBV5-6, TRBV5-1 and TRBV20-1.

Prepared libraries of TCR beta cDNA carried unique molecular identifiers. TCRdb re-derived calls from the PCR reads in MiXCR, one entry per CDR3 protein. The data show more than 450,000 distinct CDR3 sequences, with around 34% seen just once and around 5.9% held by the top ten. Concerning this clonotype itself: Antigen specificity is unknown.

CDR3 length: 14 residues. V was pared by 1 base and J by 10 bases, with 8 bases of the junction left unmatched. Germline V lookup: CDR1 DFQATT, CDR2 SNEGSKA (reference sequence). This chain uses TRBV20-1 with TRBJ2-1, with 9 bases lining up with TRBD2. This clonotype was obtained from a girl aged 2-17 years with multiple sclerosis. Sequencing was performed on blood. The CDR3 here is CSARGLAASEEQFF. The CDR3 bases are TGCAGTGCTAGAGGACTAGCGGCCAGTGAGGAGCAGTTCTTC.